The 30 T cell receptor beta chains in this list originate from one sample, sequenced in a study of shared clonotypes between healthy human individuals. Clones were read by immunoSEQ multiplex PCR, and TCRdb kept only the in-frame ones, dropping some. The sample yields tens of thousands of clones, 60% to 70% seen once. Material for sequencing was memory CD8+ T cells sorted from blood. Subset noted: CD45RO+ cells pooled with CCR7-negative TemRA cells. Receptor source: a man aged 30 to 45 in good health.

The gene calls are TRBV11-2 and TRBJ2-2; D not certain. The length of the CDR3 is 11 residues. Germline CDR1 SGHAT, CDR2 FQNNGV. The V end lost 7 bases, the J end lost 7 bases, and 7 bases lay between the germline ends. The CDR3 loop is CASTQIGELFF. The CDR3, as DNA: TGTGCCAGCACCCAAATCGGGGAGCTGTTTTTT.

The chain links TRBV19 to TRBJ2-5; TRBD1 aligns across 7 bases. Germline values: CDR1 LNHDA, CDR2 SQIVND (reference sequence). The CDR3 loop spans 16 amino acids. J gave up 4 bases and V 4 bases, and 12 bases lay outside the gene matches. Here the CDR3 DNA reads TGTGCCAGTAGTACCTGGGGACAGTTAGGGCCAGAGACCCAGTACTTC. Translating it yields CASSTWGQLGPETQYF.

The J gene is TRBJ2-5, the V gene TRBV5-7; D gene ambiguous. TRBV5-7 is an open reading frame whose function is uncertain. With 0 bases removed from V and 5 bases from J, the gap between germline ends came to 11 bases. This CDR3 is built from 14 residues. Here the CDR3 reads CASSLAWMMETQYF. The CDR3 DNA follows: TGTGCCAGCAGCTTGGCCTGGATGATGGAGACCCAGTACTTC.

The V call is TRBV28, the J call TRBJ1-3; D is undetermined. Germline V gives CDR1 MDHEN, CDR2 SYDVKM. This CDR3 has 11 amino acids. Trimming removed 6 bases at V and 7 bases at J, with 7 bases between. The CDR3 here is CASRNTNTIYF. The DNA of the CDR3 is TGTGCCAGCAGAAATACGAACACCATATATTTT.

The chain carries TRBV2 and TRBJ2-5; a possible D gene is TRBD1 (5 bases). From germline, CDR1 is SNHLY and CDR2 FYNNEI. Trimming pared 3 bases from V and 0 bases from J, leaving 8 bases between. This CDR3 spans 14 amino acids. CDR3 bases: TGTGCCAGCAGTGATGAGACAGACCAAGAGACCCAGTACTTC. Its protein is CASSDETDQETQYF.

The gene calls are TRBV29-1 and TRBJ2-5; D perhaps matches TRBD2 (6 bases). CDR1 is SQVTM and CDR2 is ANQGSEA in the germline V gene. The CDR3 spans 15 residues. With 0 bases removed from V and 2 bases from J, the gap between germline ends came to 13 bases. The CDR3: CSVEESPGEQETQYF. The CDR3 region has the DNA TGCAGCGTTGAAGAATCTCCGGGAGAACAAGAGACCCAGTACTTC. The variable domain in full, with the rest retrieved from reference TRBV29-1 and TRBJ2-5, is SAVISQKPSRDICQRGTSLTIQCQVDSQVTMMFWYRQQPGQSLTLIATANQGSEATYESGFVIDKFPISRPNLTFSTLTVSNMSPEDSSIYLCSVEESPGEQETQYFGPGTRLLVL.

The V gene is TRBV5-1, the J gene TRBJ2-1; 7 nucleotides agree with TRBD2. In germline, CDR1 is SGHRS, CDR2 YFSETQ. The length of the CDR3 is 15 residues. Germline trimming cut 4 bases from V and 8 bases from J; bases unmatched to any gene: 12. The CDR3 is CASSSGTSVRDEQFF. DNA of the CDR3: TGCGCCAGCAGCAGCGGGACTTCCGTCCGGGATGAGCAGTTCTTC.

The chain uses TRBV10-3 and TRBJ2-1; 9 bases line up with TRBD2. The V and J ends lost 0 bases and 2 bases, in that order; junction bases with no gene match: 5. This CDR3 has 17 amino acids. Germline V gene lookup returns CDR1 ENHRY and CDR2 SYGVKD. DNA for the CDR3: TGTGCCATCAGTGAGTCGTGGACTAGCGCTACCTACAATGAGCAGTTCTTC. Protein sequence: CAISESWTSATYNEQFF.

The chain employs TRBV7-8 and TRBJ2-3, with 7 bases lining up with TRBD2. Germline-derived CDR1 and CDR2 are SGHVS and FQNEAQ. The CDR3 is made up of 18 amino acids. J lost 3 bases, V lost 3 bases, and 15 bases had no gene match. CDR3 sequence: CASSFELGRLAQTDTQYF. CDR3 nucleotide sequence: TGTGCCAGCAGCTTCGAATTAGGGAGACTAGCCCAAACAGATACGCAGTATTTT.

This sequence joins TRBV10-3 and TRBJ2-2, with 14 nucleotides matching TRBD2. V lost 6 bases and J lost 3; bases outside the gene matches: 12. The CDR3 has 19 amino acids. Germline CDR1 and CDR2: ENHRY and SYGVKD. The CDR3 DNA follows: TGTGCCATCAGCTACCCCGGGACTAGCGGGAGTAGGGACACCGGGGAGCTGTTTTTT. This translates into CAISYPGTSGSRDTGELFF.

In nucleotides, the CDR3 is TGTGCCAGCAGTTTCGTACCCGACACAGATACGCAGTATTTT. Amino acids: CASSFVPDTDTQYF. The chain recombines TRBV27 with TRBJ2-3; D gene uncertain. Trimming took off 3 bases at V and 2 bases at J, with 9 bases between the two ends. The V gene's germline CDR1 is MNHEY and CDR2 SMNVEV (reference sequence). The CDR3 totals 14 residues.

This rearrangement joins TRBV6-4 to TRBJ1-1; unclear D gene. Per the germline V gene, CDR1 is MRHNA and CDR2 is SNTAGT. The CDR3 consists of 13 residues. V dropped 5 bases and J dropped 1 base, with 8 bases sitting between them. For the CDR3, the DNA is TGTGCCAGCAGTAGTAAACCGAACACTGAAGCTTTCTTT. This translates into CASSSKPNTEAFF.

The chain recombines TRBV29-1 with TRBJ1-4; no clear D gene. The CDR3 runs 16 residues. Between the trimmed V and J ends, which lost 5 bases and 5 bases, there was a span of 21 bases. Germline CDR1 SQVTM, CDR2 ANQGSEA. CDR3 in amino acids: CSVCPDPEAENEKLFF. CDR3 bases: TGCAGCGTTTGCCCAGACCCGGAGGCCGAAAATGAAAAACTGTTTTTT.

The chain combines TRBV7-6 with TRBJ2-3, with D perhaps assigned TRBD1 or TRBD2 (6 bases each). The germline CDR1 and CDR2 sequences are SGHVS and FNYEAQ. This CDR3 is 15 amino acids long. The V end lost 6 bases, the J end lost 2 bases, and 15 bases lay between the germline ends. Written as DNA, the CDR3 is TGTGCCAGCAGACCCTCACGGGGGCTCACAGATACGCAGTATTTT. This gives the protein CASRPSRGLTDTQYF.

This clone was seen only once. Here the CDR3 DNA reads TGTGCCAGCAGTGAAAGGGGACAGATCAAAAACATTCAGTACTTC. This gives the protein CASSERGQIKNIQYF. The genes are TRBV6-1 and TRBJ2-4; 7 bases map to TRBD1. This CDR3 region has 15 residues. In germline, CDR1 is MNHNS, CDR2 SASEGT. Germline trimming cut 2 bases from V and 3 bases from J; bases unmatched to any gene: 4.

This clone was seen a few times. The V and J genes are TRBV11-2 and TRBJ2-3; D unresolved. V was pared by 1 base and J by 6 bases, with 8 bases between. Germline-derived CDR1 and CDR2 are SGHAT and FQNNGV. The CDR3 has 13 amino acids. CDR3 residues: CASSLVASDTQYF. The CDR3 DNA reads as TGTGCCAGCAGCTTAGTTGCTTCCGATACGCAGTATTTT.

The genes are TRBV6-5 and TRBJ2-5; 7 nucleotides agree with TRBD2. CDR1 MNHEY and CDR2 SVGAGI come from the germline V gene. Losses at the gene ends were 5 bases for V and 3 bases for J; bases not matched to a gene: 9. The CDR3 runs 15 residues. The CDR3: CASSQGTTNKETQYF. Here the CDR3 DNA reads TGTGCCAGCAGTCAAGGGACTACAAATAAAGAGACCCAGTACTTC.

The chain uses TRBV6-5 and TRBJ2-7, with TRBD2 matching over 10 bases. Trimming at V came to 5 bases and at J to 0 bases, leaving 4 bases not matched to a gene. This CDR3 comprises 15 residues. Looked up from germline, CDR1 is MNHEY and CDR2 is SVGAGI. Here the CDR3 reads CASSGLAGDSYEQYF. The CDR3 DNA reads TGTGCCAGCAGTGGTCTAGCGGGAGACTCCTACGAGCAGTACTTC.

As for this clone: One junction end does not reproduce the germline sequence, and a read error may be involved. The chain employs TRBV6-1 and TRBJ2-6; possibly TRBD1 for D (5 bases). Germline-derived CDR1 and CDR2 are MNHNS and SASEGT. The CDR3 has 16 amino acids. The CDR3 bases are TGTGCCAGCAGCGAAGAAAAGGGGTCTGGGGCCAACGTCCTGACTTTC. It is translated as CASSEEKGSGANVLTF.

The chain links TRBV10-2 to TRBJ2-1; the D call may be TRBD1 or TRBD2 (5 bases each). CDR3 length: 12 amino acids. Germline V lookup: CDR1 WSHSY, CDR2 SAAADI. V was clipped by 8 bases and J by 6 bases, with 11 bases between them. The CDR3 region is CASGTLGNEQFF. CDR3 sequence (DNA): TGCGCCAGCGGGACCTTAGGCAATGAGCAGTTCTTC.

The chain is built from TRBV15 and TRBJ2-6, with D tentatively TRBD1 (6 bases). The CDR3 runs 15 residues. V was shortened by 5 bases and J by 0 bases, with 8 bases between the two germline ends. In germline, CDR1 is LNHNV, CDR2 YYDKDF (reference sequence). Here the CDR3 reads CATSGTNSGANVLTF. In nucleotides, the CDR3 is TGTGCCACCAGCGGGACAAACTCTGGGGCCAACGTCCTGACTTTC.

CDR3 DNA sequence: TGCGCCAGCAGTTTGTCGGGATCCTTGAACACTGAAGCTTTCTTT. This codes for CASSLSGSLNTEAFF. The chain has TRBV5-1 and TRBJ1-1; the D is unclear. The CDR3 totals 15 residues. Trimming stripped 5 bases from V and 0 bases from J, with 14 bases between. Germline V lookup: CDR1 SGHRS, CDR2 YFSETQ.

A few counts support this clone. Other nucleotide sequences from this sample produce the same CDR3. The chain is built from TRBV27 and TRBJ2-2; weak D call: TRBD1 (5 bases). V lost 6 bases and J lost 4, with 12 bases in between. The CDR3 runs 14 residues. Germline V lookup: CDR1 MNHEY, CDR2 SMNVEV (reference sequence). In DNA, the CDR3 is TGTGCCAGCAGCCTCTTTAGGGGCACCGGGGAGCTGTTTTTT. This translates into CASSLFRGTGELFF.

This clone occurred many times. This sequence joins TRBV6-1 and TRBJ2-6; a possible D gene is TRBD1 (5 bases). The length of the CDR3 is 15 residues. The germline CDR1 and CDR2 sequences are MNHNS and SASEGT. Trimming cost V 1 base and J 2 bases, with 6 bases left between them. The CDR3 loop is CASSEEGAGANVLTF. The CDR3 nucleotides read TGTGCCAGCAGTGAAGAAGGGGCTGGGGCCAACGTCCTGACTTTC.

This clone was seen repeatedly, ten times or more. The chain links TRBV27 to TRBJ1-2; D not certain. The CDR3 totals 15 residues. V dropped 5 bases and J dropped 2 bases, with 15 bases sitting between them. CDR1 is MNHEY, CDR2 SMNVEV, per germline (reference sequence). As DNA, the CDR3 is TGTGCCAGCAGTCCCGGTTCGGCAGCCAACTATGGCTACACCTTC. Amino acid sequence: CASSPGSAANYGYTF.

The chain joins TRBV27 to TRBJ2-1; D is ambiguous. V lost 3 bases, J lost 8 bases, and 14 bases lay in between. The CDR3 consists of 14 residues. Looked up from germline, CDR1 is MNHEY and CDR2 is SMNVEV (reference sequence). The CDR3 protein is CASSFLPIGDEQFF. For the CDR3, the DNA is TGTGCCAGCAGTTTTCTGCCGATTGGGGATGAGCAGTTCTTC.

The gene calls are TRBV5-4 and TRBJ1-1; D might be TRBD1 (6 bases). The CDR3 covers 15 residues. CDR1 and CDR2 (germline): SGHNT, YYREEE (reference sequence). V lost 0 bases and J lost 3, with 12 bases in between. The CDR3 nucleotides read TGTGCCAGCAGCTTGGTTGCGAACAGGGACACTGAAGCTTTCTTT. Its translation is CASSLVANRDTEAFF.

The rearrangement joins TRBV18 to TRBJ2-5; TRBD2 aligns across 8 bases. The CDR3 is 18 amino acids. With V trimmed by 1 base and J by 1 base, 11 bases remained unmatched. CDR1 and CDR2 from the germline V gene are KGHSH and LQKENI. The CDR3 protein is CASSPLQAGVGLQETQYF. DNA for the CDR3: TGTGCCAGCTCACCACTTCAAGCGGGAGTCGGGCTCCAAGAGACCCAGTACTTC.

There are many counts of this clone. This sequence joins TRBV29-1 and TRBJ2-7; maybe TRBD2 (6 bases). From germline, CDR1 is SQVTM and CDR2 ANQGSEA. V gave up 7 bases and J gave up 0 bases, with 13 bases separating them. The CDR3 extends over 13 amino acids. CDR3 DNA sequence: TGCAGCGCCCGGGGACTTGACTCCTACGAGCAGTACTTC. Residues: CSARGLDSYEQYF.

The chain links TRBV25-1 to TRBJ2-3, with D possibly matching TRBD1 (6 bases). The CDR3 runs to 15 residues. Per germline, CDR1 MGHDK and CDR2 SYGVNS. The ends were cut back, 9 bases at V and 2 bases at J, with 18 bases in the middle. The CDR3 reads CASTALTGDTDTQYF. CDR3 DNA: TGTGCCAGTACGGCACTGACAGGAGACACAGATACGCAGTATTTT. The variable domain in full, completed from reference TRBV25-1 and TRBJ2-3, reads EADIYQTPRYLVIGTGKKITLECSQTMGHDKMYWYQQDPGMELHLIHYSYGVNSTEKGDLSSESTVSRIRTEHFPLTLESARPSHTSQYLCASTALTGDTDTQYFGPGTRLTVL.